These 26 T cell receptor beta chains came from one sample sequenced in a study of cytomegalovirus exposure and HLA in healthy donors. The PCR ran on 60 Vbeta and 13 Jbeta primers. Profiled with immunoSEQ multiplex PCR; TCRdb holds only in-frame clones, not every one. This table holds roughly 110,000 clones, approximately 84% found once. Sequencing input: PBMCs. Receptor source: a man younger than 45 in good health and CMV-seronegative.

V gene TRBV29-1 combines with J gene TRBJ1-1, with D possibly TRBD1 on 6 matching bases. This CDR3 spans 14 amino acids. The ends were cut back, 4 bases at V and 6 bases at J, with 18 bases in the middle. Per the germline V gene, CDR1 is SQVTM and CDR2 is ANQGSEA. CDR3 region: CSVGGIRTAPEAFF. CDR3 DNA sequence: TGCAGCGTTGGGGGGATACGGACAGCCCCTGAAGCTTTCTTT.

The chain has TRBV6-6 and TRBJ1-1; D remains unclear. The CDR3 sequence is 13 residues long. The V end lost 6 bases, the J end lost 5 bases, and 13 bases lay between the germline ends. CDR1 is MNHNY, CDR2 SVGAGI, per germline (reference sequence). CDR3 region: CASRLGERTEAFF. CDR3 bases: TGTGCCAGCAGACTCGGGGAGAGGACTGAAGCTTTCTTT.

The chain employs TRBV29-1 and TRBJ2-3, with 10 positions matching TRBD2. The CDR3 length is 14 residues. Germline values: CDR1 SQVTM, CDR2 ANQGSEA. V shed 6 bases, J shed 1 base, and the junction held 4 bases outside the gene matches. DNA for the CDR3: TGCAGCGTGAGTAGCGGGGGGCGCACAGATACGCAGTATTTT. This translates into CSVSSGGRTDTQYF.

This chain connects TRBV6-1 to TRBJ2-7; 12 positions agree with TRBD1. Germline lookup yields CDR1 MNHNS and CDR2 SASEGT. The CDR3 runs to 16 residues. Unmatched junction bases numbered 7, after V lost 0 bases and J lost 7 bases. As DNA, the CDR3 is TGTGCCAGCAGTGAAGCGCCGGGACAGGGGGCGCTTGAGCAGTACTTC. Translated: CASSEAPGQGALEQYF.

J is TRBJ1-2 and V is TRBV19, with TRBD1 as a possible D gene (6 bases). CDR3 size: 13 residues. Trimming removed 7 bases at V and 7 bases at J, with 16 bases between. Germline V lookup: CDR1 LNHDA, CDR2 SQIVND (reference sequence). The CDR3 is CASKDPGASGYTF. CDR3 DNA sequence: TGTGCCAGTAAAGACCCAGGGGCGTCTGGCTACACCTTC.

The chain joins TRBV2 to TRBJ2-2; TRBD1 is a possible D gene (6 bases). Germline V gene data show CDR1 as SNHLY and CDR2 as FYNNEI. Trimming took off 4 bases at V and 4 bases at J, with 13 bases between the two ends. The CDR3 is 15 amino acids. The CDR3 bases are TGTGCCAGCAGTGTTGGGACACTTTTCACCGGGGAGCTGTTTTTT. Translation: CASSVGTLFTGELFF.

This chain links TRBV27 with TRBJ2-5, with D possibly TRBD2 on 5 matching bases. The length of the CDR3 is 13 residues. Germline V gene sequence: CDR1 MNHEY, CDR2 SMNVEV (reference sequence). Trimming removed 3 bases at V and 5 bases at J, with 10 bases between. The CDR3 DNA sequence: TGTGCCAGCAGTTTCCGGGGTTGGGAGACCCAGTACTTC. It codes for CASSFRGWETQYF.

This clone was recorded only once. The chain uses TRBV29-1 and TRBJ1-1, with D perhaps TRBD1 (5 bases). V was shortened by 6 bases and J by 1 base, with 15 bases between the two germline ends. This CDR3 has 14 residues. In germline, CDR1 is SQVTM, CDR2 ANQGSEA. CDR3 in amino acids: CSVNPGGTNTEAFF. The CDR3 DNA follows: TGCAGCGTCAACCCGGGAGGGACGAACACTGAAGCTTTCTTT.

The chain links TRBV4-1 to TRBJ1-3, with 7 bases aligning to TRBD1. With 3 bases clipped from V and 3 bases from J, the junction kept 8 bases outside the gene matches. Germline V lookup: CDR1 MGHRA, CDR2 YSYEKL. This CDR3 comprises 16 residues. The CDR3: CASSQTPGQIGNTIYF. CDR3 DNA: TGCGCCAGCAGCCAGACCCCGGGACAGATTGGAAACACCATATATTTT.

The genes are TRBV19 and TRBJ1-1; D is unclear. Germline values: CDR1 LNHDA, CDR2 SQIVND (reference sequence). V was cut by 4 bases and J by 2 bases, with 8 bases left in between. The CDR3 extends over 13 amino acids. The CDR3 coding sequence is TGTGCCAGTAGTAGGCAGATAAACACTGAAGCTTTCTTT. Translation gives CASSRQINTEAFF.

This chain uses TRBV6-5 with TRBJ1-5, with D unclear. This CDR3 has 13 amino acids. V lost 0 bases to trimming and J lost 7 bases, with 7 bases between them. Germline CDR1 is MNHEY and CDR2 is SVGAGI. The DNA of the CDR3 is TGTGCCAGCAGTTACTCTTTGGCCCAGCCCCAGCATTTT. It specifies CASSYSLAQPQHF.

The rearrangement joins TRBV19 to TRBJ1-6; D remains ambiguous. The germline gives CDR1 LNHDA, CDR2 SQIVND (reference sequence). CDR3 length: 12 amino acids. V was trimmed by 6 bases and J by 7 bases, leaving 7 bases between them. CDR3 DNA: TGTGCCAGTAGGGTCGGGAATTCACCCCTCCACTTT. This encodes CASRVGNSPLHF.

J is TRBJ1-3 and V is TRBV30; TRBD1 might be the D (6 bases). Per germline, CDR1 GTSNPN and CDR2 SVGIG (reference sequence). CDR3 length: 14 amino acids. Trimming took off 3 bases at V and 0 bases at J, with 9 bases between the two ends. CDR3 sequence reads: CAWRRGISGNTIYF. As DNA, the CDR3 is TGTGCCTGGAGGAGGGGGATCTCTGGAAACACCATATATTTT.

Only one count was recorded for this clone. CDR3 sequence (DNA): TGCGCCAGCAGCCCGGACAGCAGCTCCTACGAGCAGTACTTC. The encoded protein is CASSPDSSSYEQYF. V and J are TRBV5-1 and TRBJ2-7, with D possibly being TRBD1 (6 bases). The germline V and J ends were trimmed by 4 bases and 0 bases, with 11 bases remaining between them. Germline values: CDR1 SGHRS, CDR2 YFSETQ. This CDR3 is built from 14 residues.

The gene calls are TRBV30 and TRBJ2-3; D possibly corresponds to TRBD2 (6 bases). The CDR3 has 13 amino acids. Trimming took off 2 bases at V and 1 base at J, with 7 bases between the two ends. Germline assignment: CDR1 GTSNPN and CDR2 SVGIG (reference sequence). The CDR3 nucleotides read TGTGCCTGGAGTCAGCGGGGCACAGATACGCAGTATTTT. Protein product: CAWSQRGTDTQYF.

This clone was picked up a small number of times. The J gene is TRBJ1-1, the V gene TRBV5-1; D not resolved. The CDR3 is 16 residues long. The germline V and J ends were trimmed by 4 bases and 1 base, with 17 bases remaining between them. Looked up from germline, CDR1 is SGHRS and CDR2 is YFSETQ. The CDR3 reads CASSAKALAGNTEAFF. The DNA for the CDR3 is TGCGCCAGCAGCGCCAAGGCCCTGGCGGGGAACACTGAAGCTTTCTTT.

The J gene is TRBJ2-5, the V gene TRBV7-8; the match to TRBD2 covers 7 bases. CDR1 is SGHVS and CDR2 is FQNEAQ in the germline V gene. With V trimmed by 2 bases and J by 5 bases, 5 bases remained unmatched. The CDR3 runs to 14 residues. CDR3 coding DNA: TGTGCCAGCAGCTTAAGGGACTACCCCGAGACCCAGTACTTC. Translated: CASSLRDYPETQYF.

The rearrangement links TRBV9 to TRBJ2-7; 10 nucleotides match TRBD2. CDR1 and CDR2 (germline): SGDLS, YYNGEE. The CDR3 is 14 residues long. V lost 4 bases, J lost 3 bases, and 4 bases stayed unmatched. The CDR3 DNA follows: TGTGCCAGCAGCCCGACTAGCGGGTTCTACGAGCAGTACTTC. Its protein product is CASSPTSGFYEQYF.

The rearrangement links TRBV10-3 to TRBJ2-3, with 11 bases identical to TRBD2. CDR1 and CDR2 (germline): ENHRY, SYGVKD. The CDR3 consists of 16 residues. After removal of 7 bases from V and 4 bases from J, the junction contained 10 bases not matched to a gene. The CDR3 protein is CAINSTSGIRADTQYF. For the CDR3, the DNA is TGTGCCATCAATTCGACTAGCGGGATCAGGGCAGATACGCAGTATTTT.

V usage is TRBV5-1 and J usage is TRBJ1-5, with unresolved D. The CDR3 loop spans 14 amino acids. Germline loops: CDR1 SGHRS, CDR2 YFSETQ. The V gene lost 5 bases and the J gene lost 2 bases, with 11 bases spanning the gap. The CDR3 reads CASRPETGNQPQHF. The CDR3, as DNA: TGCGCCAGCAGACCGGAAACAGGCAATCAGCCCCAGCATTTT.

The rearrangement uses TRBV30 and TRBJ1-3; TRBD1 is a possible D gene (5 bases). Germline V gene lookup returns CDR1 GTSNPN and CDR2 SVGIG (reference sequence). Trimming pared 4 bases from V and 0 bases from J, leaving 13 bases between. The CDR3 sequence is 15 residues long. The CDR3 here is CAWTGSRVSGNTIYF. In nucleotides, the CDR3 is TGTGCCTGGACGGGCTCCAGGGTCTCTGGAAACACCATATATTTT.

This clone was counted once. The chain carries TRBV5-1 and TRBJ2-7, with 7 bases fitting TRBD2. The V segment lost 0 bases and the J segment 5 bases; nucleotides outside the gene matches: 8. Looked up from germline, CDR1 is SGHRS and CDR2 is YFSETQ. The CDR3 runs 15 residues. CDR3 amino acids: CASSLGDYVEHEQYF. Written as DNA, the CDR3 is TGCGCCAGCAGCTTGGGGGACTACGTAGAACACGAGCAGTACTTC.

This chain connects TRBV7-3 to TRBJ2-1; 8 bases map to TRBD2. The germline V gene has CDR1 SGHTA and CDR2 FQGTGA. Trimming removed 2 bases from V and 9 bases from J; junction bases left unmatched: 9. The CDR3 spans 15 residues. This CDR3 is CASSLGTGGPAEQFF. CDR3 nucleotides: TGTGCCAGCAGCTTAGGTACGGGAGGGCCAGCTGAGCAGTTCTTC.

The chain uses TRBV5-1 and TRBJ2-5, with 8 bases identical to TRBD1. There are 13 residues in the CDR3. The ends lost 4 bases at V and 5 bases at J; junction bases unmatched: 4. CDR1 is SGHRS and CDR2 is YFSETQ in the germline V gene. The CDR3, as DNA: TGCGCCAGCAGCCTGAACAGGGGGGAGACCCAGTACTTC. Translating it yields CASSLNRGETQYF.

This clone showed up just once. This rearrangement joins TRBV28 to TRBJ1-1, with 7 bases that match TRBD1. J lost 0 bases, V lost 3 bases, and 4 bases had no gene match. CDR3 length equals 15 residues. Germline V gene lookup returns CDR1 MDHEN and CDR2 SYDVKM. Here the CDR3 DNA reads TGTGCCAGCAGTTTGTACAGGGGAATGAACACTGAAGCTTTCTTT. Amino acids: CASSLYRGMNTEAFF.

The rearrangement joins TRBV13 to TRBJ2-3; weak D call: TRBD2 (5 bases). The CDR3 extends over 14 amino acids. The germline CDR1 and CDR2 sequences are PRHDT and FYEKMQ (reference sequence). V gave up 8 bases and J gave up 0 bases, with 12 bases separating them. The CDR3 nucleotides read TGTGCCAGCGCCGAGGGAACTAGCACAGATACGCAGTATTTT. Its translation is CASAEGTSTDTQYF.